This TCR beta chain was identified during a study of blood T cell repertoires in COVID-19. Profiling relied on immunoSEQ multiplex PCR, and the TCRdb table lists in-frame clones only, not all of them. Of approximately 390,000 clones detected, 88% appear once; the ten largest clones hold over 2%. Deletions cut 0 bases from V and 8 bases from J, with 10 bases between. The length of the CDR3 is 14 residues. The germline V gene encodes CDR1 LGHDT and CDR2 YNNKEL (reference sequence). This clone was picked up one time. The sample was PBMCs or T cells enriched from blood (not recorded which). The sequence was obtained from a woman between 35 and 50 years old with acute COVID-19. The chain is built from TRBV3-1 (or the pseudogene TRBV3-2) and TRBJ1-4; D gene ambiguous. CDR3 bases: TGTGCCAGCAGCCAAGATTCAGGCATGGAAAAACTGTTTTTT. Translating it yields CASSQDSGMEKLFF.